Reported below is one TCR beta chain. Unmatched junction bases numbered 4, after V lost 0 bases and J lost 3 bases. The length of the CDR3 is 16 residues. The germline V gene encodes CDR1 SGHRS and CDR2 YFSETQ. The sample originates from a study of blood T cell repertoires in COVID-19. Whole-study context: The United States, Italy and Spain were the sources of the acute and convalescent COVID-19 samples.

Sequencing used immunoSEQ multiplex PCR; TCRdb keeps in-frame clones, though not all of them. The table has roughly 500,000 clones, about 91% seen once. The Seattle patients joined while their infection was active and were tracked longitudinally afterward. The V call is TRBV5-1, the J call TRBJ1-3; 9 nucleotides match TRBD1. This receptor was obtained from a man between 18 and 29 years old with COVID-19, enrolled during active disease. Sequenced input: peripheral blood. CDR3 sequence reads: CASSLEGQGVGNTIYF. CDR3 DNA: TGCGCCAGCAGCTTGGAGGGACAGGGTGTTGGAAACACCATATATTTT.